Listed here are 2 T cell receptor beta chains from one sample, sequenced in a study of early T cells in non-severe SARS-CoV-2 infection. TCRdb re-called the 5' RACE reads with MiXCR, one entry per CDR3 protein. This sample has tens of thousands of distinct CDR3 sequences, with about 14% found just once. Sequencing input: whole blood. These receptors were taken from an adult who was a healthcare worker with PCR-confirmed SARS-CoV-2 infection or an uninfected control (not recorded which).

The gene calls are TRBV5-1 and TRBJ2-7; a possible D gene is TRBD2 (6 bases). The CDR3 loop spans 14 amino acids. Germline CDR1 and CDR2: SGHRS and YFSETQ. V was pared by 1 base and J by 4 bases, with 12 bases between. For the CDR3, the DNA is TGCGCCAGCAGCTTGTCGCCGGGGGAGTACGAGCAGTACTTC. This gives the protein CASSLSPGEYEQYF.

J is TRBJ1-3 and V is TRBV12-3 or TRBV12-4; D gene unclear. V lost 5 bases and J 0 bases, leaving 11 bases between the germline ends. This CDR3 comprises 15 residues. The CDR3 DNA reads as TGTGCCAGCAGTCCCCCGGGGATCTCTGGAAACACCATATATTTT. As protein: CASSPPGISGNTIYF.